The rows below give T cell receptor beta chains drawn from one sample of a study of cytomegalovirus exposure and HLA in healthy donors. The method was immunoSEQ multiplex PCR; TCRdb's version includes in-frame clones alone and lacks a portion of them. The sample lists tens of thousands of clones, roughly 70% occurring once. The specimen was PBMCs. The receptor set was obtained from a man aged 50 to 60 in good health and CMV-seronegative. Each CDR3 is given with its conserved first and last residue. Each record gives: clone size, V gene, J gene, D gene, CDR3 DNA, CDR3 protein. The D gene is left open where the match is weak. Clone size is not always given. Where it is, it says once, few, many or a class for expanded clones.

clone size: once; V gene: TRBV5-1; J gene: TRBJ2-5; D gene: NA; CDR3 DNA: TGCGCCAGCAGCTCAACGGGAACCGTGAGGGAGACCCAGTACTTC; CDR3 protein: CASSSTGTVRETQYF
clone size: NA; V gene: TRBV11-2; J gene: TRBJ2-1; D gene: NA; CDR3 DNA: TGTGCCAGCAGCTTAGGGAATTCGGAACAGCAGCAGTTCTTC; CDR3 protein: CASSLGNSEQQQFF
clone size: NA; V gene: TRBV7-9; J gene: TRBJ1-1; D gene: NA; CDR3 DNA: TGTGCCAGCAGCTTTATCGAGGCGAACACTGAAGCTTTCTTT; CDR3 protein: CASSFIEANTEAFF
clone size: NA; V gene: TRBV11-1; J gene: TRBJ2-1; D gene: TRBD2; CDR3 DNA: TGTGCCAGCAGCTTAGAAGCGGGGGCCCCCGGGTCTGAGCAGTTCTTC; CDR3 protein: CASSLEAGAPGSEQFF
clone size: NA; V gene: TRBV7-3; J gene: TRBJ1-4; D gene: TRBD1; CDR3 DNA: TGTGCCAGCAGCCTTACCCGGACAGGGAACGGAAAACTGTTTTTT; CDR3 protein: CASSLTRTGNGKLFF
clone size: NA; V gene: TRBV27; J gene: TRBJ1-4; D gene: NA; CDR3 DNA: TGTGCCAGCAGTCCCCGATGGACAGTTGAAAAACTGTTTTTT; CDR3 protein: CASSPRWTVEKLFF
clone size: NA; V gene: TRBV6-1; J gene: TRBJ2-1; D gene: TRBD2; CDR3 DNA: TGTGCCAGCAGTGCGGGACTACTGAATGAGCAGTTCTTC; CDR3 protein: CASSAGLLNEQFF
clone size: few; V gene: TRBV30; J gene: TRBJ1-1; D gene: NA; CDR3 DNA: TGTGCCTGGAAGCAGTCTCCCGGGGACACTGAAGCTTTCTTT; CDR3 protein: CAWKQSPGDTEAFF
clone size: NA; V gene: TRBV9; J gene: TRBJ1-2; D gene: NA; CDR3 DNA: TGTGCCAGCAGTCGGGAGGGCAATGGCTACACCTTC; CDR3 protein: CASSREGNGYTF
clone size: NA; V gene: TRBV4-2; J gene: TRBJ2-3; D gene: TRBD2; CDR3 DNA: TGTGCCAGCAGCCAAGATATGTCTAGCGGGGGGTCAGATACGCAGTATTTT; CDR3 protein: CASSQDMSSGGSDTQYF